Each of the 17 T cell receptor beta chains below was sequenced from the same sample in a study of cytomegalovirus exposure and HLA in healthy donors. Amplification used 60 Vbeta primers and 13 Jbeta primers. The method was immunoSEQ multiplex PCR; TCRdb's version includes in-frame clones alone and lacks a portion of them. The top ten hold about 2% of the sample, which has about 220,000 clones, roughly 85% seen once. Sequenced input: PBMCs. These receptors all stem from a male donor in good health and CMV-seronegative.

The chain uses TRBV4-1 and TRBJ2-1; weak D call: TRBD2 (5 bases). This CDR3 is built from 15 residues. The V end lost 6 bases, the J end lost 0 bases, and 12 bases lay between the germline ends. Per germline, CDR1 MGHRA and CDR2 YSYEKL. The CDR3 loop is CASRRRGASYNEQFF. The CDR3 bases are TGCGCCAGCAGACGACGGGGAGCCTCCTACAATGAGCAGTTCTTC.

Details on this clone: The same CDR3 can be traced to other DNA sequences in this sample. This rearrangement joins TRBV5-6 to TRBJ1-5; D gene ambiguous. V shed 2 bases and J shed 2 bases, with 2 bases lying between them. Germline V gene sequence: CDR1 SGHDT, CDR2 YYEEEE. This CDR3 spans 12 amino acids. CDR3 residues: CASSFGNQPQHF. The CDR3 DNA reads TGTGCCAGCAGCTTCGGCAATCAGCCCCAGCATTTT.

The V and J genes are TRBV11-2 and TRBJ1-1, with D uncertain. Trimming shortened V by 2 bases and J by 4 bases, and 8 bases separated the two germline ends. CDR3 length: 13 residues. CDR1 and CDR2 (germline): SGHAT, FQNNGV. CDR3 sequence reads: CASSLHRFTEAFF. As DNA, the CDR3 is TGTGCCAGCAGCTTACATCGGTTCACTGAAGCTTTCTTT.

The chain carries TRBV7-9 and TRBJ2-7, with 9 bases matching TRBD1. Looked up from germline, CDR1 is SEHNR and CDR2 is FQNEAQ (reference sequence). The CDR3 runs 15 residues. J lost 4 bases, V lost 5 bases, and 9 bases had no gene match. As DNA, the CDR3 is TGTGCCAGCAGCCCCCGGGACAGGGAACTTTACGAGCAGTACTTC. Translated, it gives CASSPRDRELYEQYF.

The genes are TRBV10-3 and TRBJ2-3; a weak D match, TRBD1 (5 bases). The CDR3 consists of 13 residues. V lost 4 bases and J lost 2, with 7 bases in between. Germline V lookup: CDR1 ENHRY, CDR2 SYGVKD. The CDR3 loop reads CAISVQDTDTQYF. Written as DNA, the CDR3 is TGTGCCATCAGTGTACAGGACACAGATACGCAGTATTTT.

J is TRBJ2-7 and V is TRBV5-5, with 9 bases that match TRBD1. Unmatched junction bases numbered 6, after V lost 0 bases and J lost 2 bases. CDR3 length: 16 residues. Germline loops: CDR1 SGHKS, CDR2 YYEKEE (reference sequence). The CDR3 protein is CASSLVATGGTYEQYF. CDR3 in DNA: TGTGCCAGCAGCTTGGTAGCGACAGGGGGGACCTACGAGCAGTACTTC.

The rearrangement joins TRBV29-1 to TRBJ2-7; 9 positions match TRBD2. The CDR3 is made up of 17 amino acids. Germline values: CDR1 SQVTM, CDR2 ANQGSEA. Trimming removed 1 base from V and 7 bases from J; junction bases left unmatched: 17. The CDR3 protein is CSVEVGNRAGGPREQYF. CDR3 bases: TGCAGCGTTGAAGTAGGTAATAGGGCGGGAGGGCCCAGAGAGCAGTACTTC.

The chain has TRBV11-1 and TRBJ2-7, with a possible D match to TRBD2 (5 bases). Between the trimmed V and J ends, which lost 4 bases and 4 bases, there was a span of 17 bases. The germline gives CDR1 SGHAT, CDR2 FQDESV (reference sequence). The CDR3 has 15 amino acids. The CDR3 region is CASSSPASSRYEQYF. CDR3 sequence (DNA): TGTGCCAGCAGCTCTCCGGCTAGCAGCCGTTACGAGCAGTACTTC. Full variable domain (remainder filled in from reference TRBV11-1 and TRBJ2-7): EAEVAQSPRYKITEKSQAVAFWCDPISGHATLYWYRQILGQGPELLVQFQDESVVDDSQLPKDRFSAERLKGVDSTLKIQPAELGDSAMYLCASSSPASSRYEQYFGPGTRLTVT.

The chain has TRBV7-3 and TRBJ2-7, with TRBD2 identical over 11 bases. Germline V gene sequence: CDR1 SGHTA, CDR2 FQGTGA. The CDR3 has 15 residues. V shed 10 bases, J shed 3 bases, and the junction held 11 bases outside the gene matches. CDR3: CANGVSGLAVYEQYF. CDR3 coding DNA: TGTGCCAACGGAGTCTCGGGACTAGCGGTCTACGAGCAGTACTTC.

The chain recombines TRBV5-1 with TRBJ2-3; D is unclear. The CDR3 is 14 residues long. Trimming shortened V by 0 bases and J by 0 bases, and 5 bases separated the two germline ends. The germline V gene has CDR1 SGHRS and CDR2 YFSETQ. The CDR3 nucleotides are TGCGCCAGCAGCTTGGCCTCCAGCACAGATACGCAGTATTTT. As protein: CASSLASSTDTQYF.

The gene calls are TRBV14 and TRBJ2-7, with 8 nucleotides matching TRBD1. Trimming took 2 bases from V and 6 from J; bases not matched to a gene: 9. Germline assignment: CDR1 SGHDN and CDR2 FVKESK. The CDR3 consists of 15 residues. Here the CDR3 DNA reads TGTGCCAGCAGCCAACTCAGACAGGGGCTAAGCGAGCAGTACTTC. This codes for CASSQLRQGLSEQYF.

CDR3 nucleotides: TGTGCCAGCAGTAGGGAGGGGGAGACCTACAATGAGCAGTTCTTC. Its translation is CASSREGETYNEQFF. This sequence joins TRBV6-5 and TRBJ2-1, with D perhaps matching TRBD2 (7 bases). Germline V lookup: CDR1 MNHEY, CDR2 SVGAGI. V lost 5 bases, J lost 2 bases, and 13 bases lay in between. The CDR3 contains 15 residues.

CDR3 nucleotides: TGTGCCAGCAGGACGGGAGGTATCGGGCCGGATACGCAGTATTTT. Its translation: CASRTGGIGPDTQYF. V and J are TRBV6-5 and TRBJ2-3; 7 nucleotides line up with TRBD2. Germline lookup yields CDR1 MNHEY and CDR2 SVGAGI. Trimming removed 6 bases from V and 6 bases from J; junction bases left unmatched: 12. This CDR3 has 15 residues.

The rearrangement joins TRBV7-2 to TRBJ2-3; weak D call: TRBD2 (5 bases). Germline CDR1 is SGHTA and CDR2 is FQGNSA. The ends were cut back, 3 bases at V and 4 bases at J, with 14 bases in the middle. The CDR3 extends over 15 amino acids. CDR3 amino acids: CASSFSLARADTQYF. CDR3 coding DNA: TGTGCCAGCAGCTTTAGCCTAGCTCGGGCAGATACGCAGTATTTT.

This clone has more than one count but fewer than ten. The J gene is TRBJ2-1, the V gene TRBV4-1, with TRBD2 matching 9 bases. The CDR3 contains 19 residues. The V gene end was trimmed by 1 base and the J gene end by 4 bases; junction bases not matched to a gene: 14. Germline loops: CDR1 MGHRA, CDR2 YSYEKL. CDR3 in DNA: TGCGCCAGCAGCCAAGGACCCTCGGCGGGAGGGCCGGGGTACAATGAGCAGTTCTTC. This codes for CASSQGPSAGGPGYNEQFF.

This clone occurred a few times. J is TRBJ2-5 and V is TRBV4-3; D ambiguous. V lost 4 bases and J 2 bases, leaving 11 bases between the germline ends. Germline V CDR1 and CDR2: LGHNA, YSLEER. The CDR3 has 14 amino acids. In nucleotides, the CDR3 is TGCGCCAGCAGCCTAAGACACCCTCAAGAGACCCAGTACTTC. Translated, it gives CASSLRHPQETQYF.

This rearrangement joins TRBV5-4 to TRBJ2-7, with 10 bases matching TRBD1. The CDR3 length is 13 residues. J was trimmed by 10 bases and V by 2 bases; bases with no gene match: 6. CDR1 and CDR2 (germline): SGHNT, YYREEE (reference sequence). The CDR3 DNA sequence: TGTGCCAGCAGCTTCACCGGGACAGGGGATCAGTACTTC. It is translated as CASSFTGTGDQYF.